The sample holds a few counts of the clone carrying this TCR beta chain. The antigen remains unidentified. Here immunoSEQ multiplex PCR was the method, and the copy in TCRdb shows in-frame clones only, minus some. The profile shows nearly 1 million clones, 60% to 85% of them singletons. These data come from a study of shared clonotypes between healthy human individuals. Study-wide results and caveats: Roughly 5.3% of naive CD4 clonotypes were common to four donors. Sampling involved blood alone; tissue repertoires likely differ.

The authors divided CD4+ cells into CD45RA+ naive and CD45RA-negative memory subsets. This TCR came from a man between 18 and 35 years old in good health. What was sequenced was memory CD4+ T cells sorted from blood. Noted subset: CD45RA-negative fraction.

CDR3 bases: TGCGCCACCCGTGAGTATCTAGCCAAAAACATTCAGTACTTC. Translating it yields CATREYLAKNIQYF. This chain connects TRBV10-2 to TRBJ2-4; D unclear. V was trimmed by 10 bases and J by 0 bases, leaving 13 bases between them. This CDR3 is 14 amino acids long. CDR1 is WSHSY, CDR2 SAAADI, per germline.